The 5 T cell receptor beta chains reported below all come from one sample, sequenced in a study of blood T cell repertoires in COVID-19. The assay was immunoSEQ multiplex PCR, and TCRdb's table has in-frame clones only and misses some. The sample lists 250,000 to 400,000 clones, roughly 90% occurring once. Sequencing was carried out using PBMCs or T cells enriched from blood (not recorded which). All receptors come from a man aged 55 to 70 who had recovered from COVID-19.

CDR3: CATLTGYGYTF. DNA for the CDR3: TGTGCCACCCTAACAGGCTATGGCTACACCTTC. The chain combines TRBV28 with TRBJ1-2; weak D call: TRBD1 (5 bases). This CDR3 comprises 11 residues. Germline V gene data show CDR1 as MDHEN and CDR2 as SYDVKM. Between the trimmed V and J ends, which lost 10 bases and 4 bases, there was a span of 10 bases.

The chain couples TRBV5-6 to TRBJ1-5, with TRBD1 identical over 8 bases. Trimming removed 4 bases from V and 2 bases from J; junction bases left unmatched: 5. The CDR3 is 15 residues long. Germline-derived CDR1 and CDR2 are SGHDT and YYEEEE. DNA for the CDR3: TGTGCCAGCAGCCAGACAGGGGTGGGCAATCAGCCCCAGCATTTT. This sequence encodes CASSQTGVGNQPQHF. Full variable domain (rest looked up from reference TRBV5-6 and TRBJ1-5): DAGVTQSPTHLIKTRGQQVTLRCSPKSGHDTVSWYQQALGQGPQFIFQYYEEEERQRGNFPDRFSGHQFPNYSSELNVNALLLGDSALYLCASSQTGVGNQPQHFGDGTRLSIL.

The genes are TRBV2 and TRBJ1-5; the D gene is possibly TRBD1 (5 bases). V shed 7 bases and J shed 11 bases, with 21 bases lying between them. The V gene's germline CDR1 is SNHLY and CDR2 FYNNEI. This CDR3 is 14 amino acids long. The CDR3 loop is CASIGTGVSGAQHF. DNA for the CDR3: TGTGCCAGCATAGGCACAGGAGTTTCTGGGGCCCAGCATTTT.

This clone was counted once. The chain employs TRBV4-2 and TRBJ2-2; no clear D. The CDR3 consists of 14 residues. V gave up 1 base and J gave up 3 bases, with 6 bases separating them. The V gene's germline CDR1 is LGHNA and CDR2 YNFKEQ. CDR3 sequence reads: CASSQGLYTGELFF. The CDR3 bases are TGTGCCAGCAGCCAAGGGCTTTACACCGGGGAGCTGTTTTTT.

This rearrangement joins TRBV7-8 to TRBJ1-5; D is undetermined. CDR1 is SGHVS and CDR2 is FQNEAQ in the germline V gene. This CDR3 is 16 amino acids long. The V and J ends lost 0 bases and 7 bases respectively, with 16 bases between them. The CDR3 loop reads CASSLAEGSLGQPQHF. DNA of the CDR3: TGTGCCAGCAGCTTAGCGGAGGGAAGTTTGGGACAGCCCCAGCATTTT.